The TCR beta chain under discussion was sequenced for a study of vaccination effects on CD4 cells after COVID-19. In the ViraFEST assay, antigen-specific CD4+ clonotypes were identified by expansion after peptide-pool stimulation. Scientists isolated CD4+ T cells after a roughly 10-day culture period ended. Participants were vaccinated with two doses of either the BNT162b2 or mRNA-1273 vaccine. Repertoires were generated with immunoSEQ multiplex PCR, while TCRdb's copy carries only in-frame clones and drops some. The table lists 50,000 to 65,000 clones, more than 70% of them singletons. From germline, CDR1 is SGHNT and CDR2 YYREEE (reference sequence). CDR3 length equals 12 residues. With 7 bases removed from V and 0 bases from J, the gap between germline ends came to 6 bases. Note on this clone: Its matching antigen is unknown.

This rearrangement joins TRBV5-4 to TRBJ2-3, with D unclear. Sequenced material: CD4+ T cells from PBMCs cultured with HCoV-229E spike peptides, taken after COVID-19 vaccination. The receptor comes from a human donor who received a COVID-19 vaccine. CDR3 bases: TGTGCCAGCTCGGCTAGCACAGATACGCAGTATTTT. Encoded protein: CASSASTDTQYF. The full variable domain, its missing parts supplied by reference TRBV5-4 and TRBJ2-3, is ETGVTQSPTHLIKTRGQQVTLRCSSQSGHNTVSWYQQALGQGPQFIFQYYREEENGRGNFPPRFSGLQFPNYSSELNVNALELDDSALYLCASSASTDTQYFGPGTRLTVL.